Here is one T cell receptor beta chain with its context. Some clones are missing from TCRdb's copy, which holds only in-frame ones; the method was immunoSEQ multiplex PCR. The profile covers fewer than 110,000 clones, with approximately 92% appearing a single time and 5.7% taken by the ten largest. This sample was included in a study of blood T cell repertoires in COVID-19. Germline assignment: CDR1 SEHNR and CDR2 FQNEAQ (reference sequence). CDR3 length: 11 amino acids. Trimming took off 5 bases at V and 6 bases at J, with 7 bases between the two ends. V is TRBV7-9 and J is TRBJ1-1; D remains ambiguous. This sequence was found in a man aged 50-60 years with active COVID-19. The sequenced material came from peripheral blood. The CDR3 DNA follows: TGTGCCAGCAGCCTAATCCCTGAAGCTTTCTTT. This codes for CASSLIPEAFF.